Below, 17 T cell receptor beta chains from the same sample are listed, as sequenced in a study of control samples from healthy donors and cancer patients. Assay used: immunoSEQ multiplex PCR; TCRdb lists only in-frame clones, some missing. The sample holds approximately 110,000 clones; roughly 90% are singletons and the top ten take about 7.2%. The sample comprised blood. The receptors were gathered from a woman under 30 in good health.

J is TRBJ1-1 and V is TRBV24-1, with D unclear. V was shortened by 5 bases and J by 0 bases, with 6 bases between the two germline ends. This CDR3 contains 13 residues. Per germline, CDR1 KGHDR and CDR2 SFDVKD. CDR3 region: CATSASVNTEAFF. CDR3 sequence (DNA): TGTGCCACCAGTGCATCTGTGAACACTGAAGCTTTCTTT.

The chain combines TRBV6-2 or TRBV6-3 with TRBJ2-1; D not certain. Between the trimmed V and J ends, which lost 4 bases and 0 bases, there was a span of 16 bases. The CDR3 consists of 17 residues. Germline CDR1 MNHEY, CDR2 SVGEGT. CDR3 DNA: TGTGCCAGCAGTTCATTCGTTTTGCCTAGCTCCTACAATGAGCAGTTCTTC. It encodes CASSSFVLPSSYNEQFF.

The chain couples TRBV7-2 to TRBJ2-2; 8 positions match TRBD2. The CDR3 extends over 16 amino acids. V lost 5 bases to trimming and J lost 8 bases; unmatched junction nucleotides: 13. Per germline, CDR1 SGHTA and CDR2 FQGNSA. The CDR3 bases are TGTGCCAGCAGCCTCAATTTTATAGCGGGGTATGGGGAGCTGTTTTTT. It is translated as CASSLNFIAGYGELFF.

This chain uses TRBV4-2 with TRBJ2-7; 10 bases match TRBD2. The CDR3 is 14 residues long. From germline, CDR1 is LGHNA and CDR2 YNFKEQ. The ends lost 1 base at V and 5 bases at J; junction bases unmatched: 2. Written as DNA, the CDR3 is TGTGCCAGCAGCCAAGTAGCGGGAGGCGACGAGCAGTACTTC. As protein: CASSQVAGGDEQYF.

This rearrangement joins TRBV14 to TRBJ2-7; no clear D gene. Trimming removed 1 base from V and 3 bases from J, with 7 bases in between. CDR3 length: 13 amino acids. The germline V gene has CDR1 SGHDN and CDR2 FVKESK. CDR3 residues: CASSQGGSYEQYF. In DNA form, the CDR3 reads TGTGCCAGCAGCCAAGGCGGAAGCTACGAGCAGTACTTC.

V usage is TRBV2 and J usage is TRBJ2-1; 10 bases fit TRBD2. Germline assignment: CDR1 SNHLY and CDR2 FYNNEI. With V trimmed by 1 base and J by 7 bases, 7 bases remained unmatched. This CDR3 contains 16 residues. Here the CDR3 reads CASSEVSSGSTNEQFF. The CDR3 nucleotides are TGTGCCAGCAGTGAAGTATCTAGCGGGAGTACGAATGAGCAGTTCTTC.

The chain couples TRBV28 to TRBJ2-2; D may match TRBD1 or TRBD2 (5 bases each). This CDR3 has 15 amino acids. The germline V gene encodes CDR1 MDHEN and CDR2 SYDVKM. V lost 4 bases to trimming and J lost 7 bases, with 16 bases between them. CDR3: CASSSGAKGIGELFF. In DNA form, the CDR3 reads TGTGCCAGCAGTTCCGGGGCCAAGGGGATCGGGGAGCTGTTTTTT.

V usage is TRBV19 and J usage is TRBJ2-5; TRBD2 might be the D (5 bases). The CDR3 length is 13 residues. The germline V gene has CDR1 LNHDA and CDR2 SQIVND (reference sequence). Trimming removed 4 bases at V and 4 bases at J, with 10 bases between. In DNA, the CDR3 is TGTGCCAGTAGTAGAGGGCTTCCAGAGACCCAGTACTTC. Translation: CASSRGLPETQYF.

This clone has just one count. The V and J genes are TRBV27 and TRBJ2-3, with 11 bases aligning to TRBD2. Per the germline V gene, CDR1 is MNHEY and CDR2 is SMNVEV (reference sequence). The CDR3 is made up of 17 amino acids. Trimming took 2 bases from V and 4 from J; bases not matched to a gene: 8. The DNA of the CDR3 is TGTGCCAGCAGTTTAGGGGCTAGCGGGAGGACCCCAGATACGCAGTATTTT. Translation: CASSLGASGRTPDTQYF.

Points on this clone: Within the sample, other DNA sequences also encode this same CDR3. This sequence joins TRBV10-3 and TRBJ1-2; no clear D gene. Germline assignment: CDR1 ENHRY and CDR2 SYGVKD. The V gene lost 7 bases and the J gene lost 3 bases, with 12 bases spanning the gap. The length of the CDR3 is 13 residues. CDR3 DNA: TGTGCCATCAAACCAGGCGCCGACTATGGCTACACCTTC. Translating gives CAIKPGADYGYTF.

The J gene is TRBJ2-6, the V gene TRBV2; 7 bases align to TRBD2. CDR1 SNHLY and CDR2 FYNNEI come from the germline V gene. Unmatched junction bases numbered 7, after V lost 4 bases and J lost 1 base. The CDR3 runs to 17 residues. CDR3 sequence (DNA): TGTGCCAGCAGTGGGACTAGAGGGCCATCTGGGGCCAACGTCCTGACTTTC. This encodes CASSGTRGPSGANVLTF.

This rearrangement joins TRBV6-5 to TRBJ2-2; 9 positions match TRBD1. The germline V gene has CDR1 MNHEY and CDR2 SVGAGI. CDR3 length: 15 amino acids. Trimming cost V 6 bases and J 5 bases; bases outside gene matches: 7. For the CDR3, the DNA is TGTGCCAGCAGGGGGACAGGGAAGGTAACCGGGGAGCTGTTTTTT. It specifies CASRGTGKVTGELFF.

The chain employs TRBV4-1 and TRBJ2-7; TRBD2 matches at 10 bases. The V gene's germline CDR1 is MGHRA and CDR2 YSYEKL. The CDR3 length is 20 residues. V lost 0 bases, J lost 2 bases, and 16 bases stayed unmatched. The CDR3 protein is CASSQDWRGALAGAAYEQYF. Written as DNA, the CDR3 is TGCGCCAGCAGCCAAGATTGGAGGGGGGCGCTAGCGGGAGCCGCCTACGAGCAGTACTTC.

The V call is TRBV18, the J call TRBJ2-5; the D gene is possibly TRBD2 (6 bases). V was pared by 3 bases and J by 4 bases, with 18 bases between. This CDR3 contains 16 residues. From germline, CDR1 is KGHSH and CDR2 LQKENI. The CDR3 loop is CASSPLRGRGGETQYF. The CDR3 DNA follows: TGTGCCAGCTCACCCCTACGCGGACGGGGAGGAGAGACCCAGTACTTC.

The chain combines TRBV5-4 with TRBJ1-4; TRBD1 agrees at 12 bases. This CDR3 spans 19 amino acids. Trimming removed 4 bases from V and 7 bases from J; junction bases left unmatched: 17. The germline gives CDR1 SGHNT, CDR2 YYREEE (reference sequence). CDR3 residues: CASSPEPGTGGARREKLFF. The CDR3 DNA is TGTGCCAGCAGCCCCGAACCCGGGACAGGGGGCGCCAGGCGTGAAAAACTGTTTTTT.

This clone appeared once. V and J are TRBV6-2 or TRBV6-3 and TRBJ2-2; D gene uncertain. V shed 6 bases and J shed 1 base, with 12 bases lying between them. CDR3 length equals 15 residues. The V gene's germline CDR1 is MNHEY and CDR2 SVGEGT. The CDR3 DNA sequence: TGTGCCAGCAGCCCATGGACGGAGAACACCGGGGAGCTGTTTTTT. This sequence encodes CASSPWTENTGELFF.

The chain joins TRBV19 to TRBJ1-1; D uncertain. V was trimmed by 4 bases and J by 3 bases, leaving 9 bases between them. The CDR3 runs 13 residues. Germline values: CDR1 LNHDA, CDR2 SQIVND (reference sequence). The CDR3 bases are TGTGCCAGTAGTAGGTACGGACACACTGAAGCTTTCTTT. Translation gives CASSRYGHTEAFF.